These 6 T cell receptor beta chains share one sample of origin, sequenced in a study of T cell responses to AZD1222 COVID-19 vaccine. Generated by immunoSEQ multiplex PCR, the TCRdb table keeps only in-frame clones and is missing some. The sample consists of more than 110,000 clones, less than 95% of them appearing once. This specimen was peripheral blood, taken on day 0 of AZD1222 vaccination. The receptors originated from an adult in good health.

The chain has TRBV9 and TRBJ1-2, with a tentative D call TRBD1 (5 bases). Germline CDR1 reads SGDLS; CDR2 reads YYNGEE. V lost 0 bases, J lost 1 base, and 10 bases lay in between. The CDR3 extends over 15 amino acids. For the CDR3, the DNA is TGTGCCAGCAGCGTAGACTCAGGGTTTAACTATGGCTACACCTTC. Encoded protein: CASSVDSGFNYGYTF. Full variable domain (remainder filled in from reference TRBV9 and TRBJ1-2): DSGVTQTPKHLITATGQRVTLRCSPRSGDLSVYWYQQSLDQGLQFLIQYYNGEERAKGNILERFSAQQFPDLHSELNLSSLELGDSALYFCASSVDSGFNYGYTFGSGTRLTVV.

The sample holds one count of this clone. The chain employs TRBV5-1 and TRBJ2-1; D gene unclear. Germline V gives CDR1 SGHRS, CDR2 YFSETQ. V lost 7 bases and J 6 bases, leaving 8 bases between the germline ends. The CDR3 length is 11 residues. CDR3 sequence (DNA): TGCGCCAGCGCCGCGGCCAATGAGCAGTTCTTC. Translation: CASAAANEQFF.

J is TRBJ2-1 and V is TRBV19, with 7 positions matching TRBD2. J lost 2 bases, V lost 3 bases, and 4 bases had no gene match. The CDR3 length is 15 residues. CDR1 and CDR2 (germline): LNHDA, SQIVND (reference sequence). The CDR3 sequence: CASSIMRETYNEQFF. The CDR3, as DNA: TGTGCCAGTAGTATCATGCGGGAGACCTACAATGAGCAGTTCTTC.

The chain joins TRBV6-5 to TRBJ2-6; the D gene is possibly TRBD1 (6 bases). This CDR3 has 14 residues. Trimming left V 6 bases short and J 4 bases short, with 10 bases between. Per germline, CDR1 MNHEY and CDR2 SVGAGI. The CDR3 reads CASRPGAGANVLTF. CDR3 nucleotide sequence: TGTGCCAGCAGACCAGGGGCAGGGGCCAACGTCCTGACTTTC.

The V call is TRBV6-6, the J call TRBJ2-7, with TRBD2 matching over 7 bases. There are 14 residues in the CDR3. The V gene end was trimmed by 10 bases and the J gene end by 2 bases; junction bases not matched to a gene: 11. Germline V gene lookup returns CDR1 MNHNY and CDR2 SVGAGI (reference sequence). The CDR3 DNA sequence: TGTGCCACCCAGGACGCAGGGACTACCTACGAGCAGTACTTC. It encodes CATQDAGTTYEQYF.

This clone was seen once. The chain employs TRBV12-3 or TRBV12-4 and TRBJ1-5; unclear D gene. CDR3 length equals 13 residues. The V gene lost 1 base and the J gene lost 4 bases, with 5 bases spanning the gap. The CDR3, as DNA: TGTGCCAGCAGTTTAGGGGATAATCAGCCCCAGCATTTT. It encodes CASSLGDNQPQHF.